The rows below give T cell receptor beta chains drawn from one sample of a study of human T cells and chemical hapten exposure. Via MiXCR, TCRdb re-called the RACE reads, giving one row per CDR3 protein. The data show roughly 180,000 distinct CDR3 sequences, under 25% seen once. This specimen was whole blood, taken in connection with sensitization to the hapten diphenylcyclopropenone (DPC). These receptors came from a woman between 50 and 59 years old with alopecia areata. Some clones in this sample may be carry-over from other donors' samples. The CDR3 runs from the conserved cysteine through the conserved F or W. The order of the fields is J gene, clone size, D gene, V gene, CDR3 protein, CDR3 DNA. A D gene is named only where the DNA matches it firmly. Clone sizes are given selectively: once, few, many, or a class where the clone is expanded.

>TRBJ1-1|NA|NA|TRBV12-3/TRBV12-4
CASNYRSTEAFF
TGTGCCAGCAACTACAGGAGCACTGAAGCTTTCTTT
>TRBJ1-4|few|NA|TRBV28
CASSATGRTEKLFF
TGTGCCAGCAGTGCGACAGGCAGAACAGAAAAACTGTTTTTT
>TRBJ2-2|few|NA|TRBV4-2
CASSQDRYTGELFF
TGTGCCAGCAGCCAAGATAGGTACACCGGGGAGCTGTTTTTT
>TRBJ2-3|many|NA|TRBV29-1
CSVDFISGTQYF
TGCAGCGTTGACTTCATTAGCGGTACGCAGTATTTT
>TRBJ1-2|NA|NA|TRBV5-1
CASSLRDTDLYGYNF
TGCGCCAGCAGCCTCCGGGACACCGATCTTTATGGCTACAACTTC
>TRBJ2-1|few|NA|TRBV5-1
CASSLTPRAASYNEQFF
TGCGCCAGCAGCTTGACCCCCCGGGCCGCTTCCTACAATGAGCAGTTCTTC
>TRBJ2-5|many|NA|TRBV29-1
CSVSFGWYQETQYF
TGCAGCGTTTCGTTCGGTTGGTACCAAGAGACCCAGTACTTC
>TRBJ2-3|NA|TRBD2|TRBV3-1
CASSQEGGSGTQYF
TGTGCCAGCAGCCAAGAGGGAGGGTCTGGTACGCAGTATTTT
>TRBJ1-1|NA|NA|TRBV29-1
CSVESSVGTEAFF
TGCAGCGTTGAATCCAGCGTCGGCACTGAAGCTTTCTTT
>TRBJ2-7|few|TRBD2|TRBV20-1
CSASDPLAGVSYEQYF
TGCAGTGCTAGTGATCCCCTAGCGGGAGTCTCCTACGAGCAGTACTTC
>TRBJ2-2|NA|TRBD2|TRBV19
CASSIGLAGVVELFF
TGTGCCAGTAGTATCGGACTAGCGGGAGTAGTGGAGCTGTTTTTT
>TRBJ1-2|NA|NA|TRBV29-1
CSVGPDGRDGYTF
TGCAGCGTTGGACCGGACGGAAGGGATGGCTACACCTTC
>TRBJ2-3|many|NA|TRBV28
CASSSVGDTQYF
TGTGCCAGCAGTTCAGTCGGGGATACGCAGTATTTT
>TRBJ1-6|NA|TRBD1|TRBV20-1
CSARDETGNSPLHF
TGCAGTGCTAGAGACGAGACAGGGAATTCACCCCTCCACTTT
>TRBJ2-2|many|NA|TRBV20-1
CSAREIGELFF
TGCAGTGCTAGAGAAATAGGGGAGCTGTTTTTT
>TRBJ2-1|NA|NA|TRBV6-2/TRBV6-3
CASRPTSTWNEQFF
TGTGCCAGCAGGCCTACCTCGACGTGGAATGAGCAGTTCTTC
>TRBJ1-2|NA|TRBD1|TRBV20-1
CSARDLTGDGVSDGYTF
TGCAGTGCTAGAGATTTGACAGGGGATGGTGTTTCGGATGGCTACACCTTC
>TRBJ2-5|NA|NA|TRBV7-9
CASSWAQETQYF
TGTGCCAGCAGCTGGGCACAAGAGACCCAGTACTTC
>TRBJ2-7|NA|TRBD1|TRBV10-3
CAISQGQGSHEQYF
TGTGCCATCAGCCAAGGACAGGGATCCCACGAGCAGTACTTC
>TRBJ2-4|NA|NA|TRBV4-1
CASSQALVLAKNIQYF
TGCGCCAGCAGCCAAGCTCTGGTCCTAGCCAAAAACATTCAGTACTTC
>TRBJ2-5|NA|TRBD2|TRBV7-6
CASSPWEREGQETQYF
TGTGCCAGCAGCCCCTGGGAGCGGGAGGGCCAAGAGACCCAGTACTTC
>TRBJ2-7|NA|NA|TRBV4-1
CASSQDTGRTRPTKQYF
TGCGCCAGCAGCCAAGATACGGGCAGAACCCGTCCTACGAAGCAGTACTTC
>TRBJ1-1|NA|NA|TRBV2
CASSERIVVGLTEAFF
TGTGCCAGCAGTGAACGGATAGTGGTAGGCTTGACTGAAGCTTTCTTT
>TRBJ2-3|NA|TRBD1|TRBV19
CASSRGQERTDTQYF
TGTGCCAGTAGTCGCGGACAGGAGCGCACAGATACGCAGTATTTT
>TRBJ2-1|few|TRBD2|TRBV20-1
CSARVGSLAEFNEQFF
TGCAGTGCCCGCGTAGGGTCGCTAGCGGAGTTCAATGAGCAGTTCTTC
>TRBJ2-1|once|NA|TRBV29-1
CSVARDYNEQFF
TGCAGCGTTGCGAGAGACTACAATGAGCAGTTCTTC
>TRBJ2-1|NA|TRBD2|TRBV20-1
CSARDPDPRTSAYNEQFF
TGCAGTGCTAGAGATCCTGACCCAAGGACTAGCGCCTACAATGAGCAGTTCTTC
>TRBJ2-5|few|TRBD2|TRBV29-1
CSVAREYQETQYF
TGCAGCGTTGCGCGGGAGTATCAAGAGACCCAGTACTTC
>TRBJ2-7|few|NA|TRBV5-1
CASSLNFSDEQYF
TGCGCCAGCAGCTTGAATTTCAGTGACGAGCAGTACTTC
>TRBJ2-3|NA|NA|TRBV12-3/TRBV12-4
CASSLSDLENTDTQYF
TGTGCCAGCAGTTTATCGGACCTAGAGAACACAGATACGCAGTATTTT
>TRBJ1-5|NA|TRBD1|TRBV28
CASRAPGTGDQPQHF
TGTGCCAGCAGGGCCCCCGGGACAGGGGATCAGCCCCAGCATTTT
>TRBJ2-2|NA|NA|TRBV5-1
CASSLDPTNTGELFF
TGCGCCAGCAGCTTGGATCCAACGAACACCGGGGAGCTGTTTTTT
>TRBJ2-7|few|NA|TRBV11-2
CASSLDRNSYEQYF
TGTGCCAGCAGCTTAGACCGGAACTCCTACGAGCAGTACTTC
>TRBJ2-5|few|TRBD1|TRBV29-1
CSVELNPGQGWQQETQYF
TGCAGCGTTGAATTAAATCCGGGACAGGGGTGGCAGCAAGAGACCCAGTACTTC
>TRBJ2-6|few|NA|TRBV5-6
CASSLIRVSGANVLTF
TGTGCCAGCAGCTTGATTCGGGTCTCCGGGGCCAACGTCCTGACTTTC
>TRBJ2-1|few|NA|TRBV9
CASSVGVGNEQFF
TGTGCCAGCAGCGTAGGCGTGGGGAATGAGCAGTTCTTC
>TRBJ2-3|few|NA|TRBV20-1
CSARVAAGYTDTQYF
TGCAGTGCTAGAGTAGCAGCGGGCTACACAGATACGCAGTATTTT